This TCR beta chain came from a study of blood T cell repertoires in COVID-19. Per the germline V gene, CDR1 is SGHKS and CDR2 is YYEKEE (reference sequence). The CDR3 contains 12 residues. The V end lost 3 bases, the J end lost 6 bases, and 10 bases lay between the germline ends. Method: immunoSEQ multiplex PCR; TCRdb's copy keeps in-frame clones and lacks some. The repertoire holds about 320,000 clones, with roughly 88% as singletons. Sequences were obtained from PBMCs or T cells enriched from blood (not recorded which). The receptor was derived from a young man who had recovered from COVID-19. This chain links TRBV5-5 with TRBJ2-7, with D possibly matching TRBD1 (6 bases). As DNA, the CDR3 is TGTGCCAGCAGCTCACAGGGATTCGAGCAGTACTTC. Protein sequence: CASSSQGFEQYF.